This passage covers 3 T cell receptor beta chains from one sample sequenced in a study of response to subunit inactivated influenza vaccine. A single record per CDR3 protein comes from TCRdb applying MiXCR to the RT-PCR reads. The data show around 520,000 distinct CDR3 sequences, with approximately 10% seen just once and approximately 10% held by the top ten. Source: PBMCs from blood, taken on the day of vaccination. These TCRs come from a man between 45 and 60 years old who received an inactivated influenza vaccine.

A few counts support this clonotype. The chain recombines TRBV27 with TRBJ1-1, with D maybe TRBD1 (5 bases). The CDR3 covers 14 residues. CDR1 MNHEY and CDR2 SMNVEV come from the germline V gene (reference sequence). Trimming pared 4 bases from V and 4 bases from J, leaving 13 bases between. CDR3 sequence reads: CASSSPRQSTEAFF. The CDR3 region has the DNA TGTGCCAGCAGTTCACCCCGACAGTCCACTGAAGCTTTCTTT.

The chain is built from TRBV10-3 and TRBJ2-7; D is undetermined. The germline V and J ends were trimmed by 2 bases and 2 bases, with 13 bases remaining between them. CDR1 is ENHRY and CDR2 is SYGVKD in the germline V gene. This CDR3 contains 15 residues. CDR3 sequence (DNA): TGTGCCATCAGTGAGGGAAACCTCCGGGCCTACGAGCAGTACTTC. Its translation: CAISEGNLRAYEQYF.

The CDR3 reads CASSPENSGANVLTF. CDR3 sequence (DNA): TGTGCCAGCTCACCGGAGAATTCTGGGGCCAACGTCCTGACTTTC. The V and J genes are TRBV18 and TRBJ2-6; no definite D call. V was trimmed by 3 bases and J by 1 base, leaving 7 bases between them. The CDR3 loop spans 15 amino acids. CDR1 is KGHSH and CDR2 is LQKENI in the germline V gene.